Given below is one T cell receptor beta chain in context. At one of its ends the junction is not consistent with the germline gene, which may arise from a read error. The sample originates from a study of cytomegalovirus exposure and HLA in healthy donors. The germline V gene has CDR1 SSHAT and CDR2 FNYEAQ (reference sequence). The CDR3 contains 13 residues. Primers included in the PCR were 60 Vbeta and 13 Jbeta primers. Authors' data handling: A later analysis counted roughly 74 million unique TCR beta chains, around 10 million shared. The data were produced by immunoSEQ multiplex PCR, yet TCRdb's version contains in-frame clones alone and is incomplete. D and trimming were read from the DNA, whereas the V and J calls and clone size are those reported in that table. The table shows some 160,000 clones, with approximately 80% occurring only once.

The sequence was collected from a male donor in good health and CMV-seropositive. This chain links TRBV7-7 with TRBJ1-1; D perhaps matches TRBD1 (6 bases). The specimen was PBMCs. CDR3 sequence: CASSLAEGGVAFF. CDR3 DNA sequence: TGTGCTAGCAGCTTAGCAGAGGGGGGGGTGGCTTTCTTT.